These 28 T cell receptor beta chains came from one sample sequenced in a study of cytomegalovirus exposure and HLA in healthy donors. Profiled with immunoSEQ multiplex PCR; TCRdb holds only in-frame clones, not every one. Of a few hundred thousand clones listed, around 88% are singletons. What was sequenced was PBMCs. These receptor sequences come from a woman younger than 35 in good health and CMV-seronegative.

The chain recombines TRBV4-3 with TRBJ2-7, with TRBD2 matching 13 bases. Germline values: CDR1 LGHNA, CDR2 YSLEER. This CDR3 has 15 amino acids. V trimming: 4 bases; J trimming: 4 bases; junction bases outside the gene matches: 4. The CDR3 is CASSPGLAGVYEQYF. The CDR3 coding sequence is TGCGCCAGCAGCCCCGGACTAGCGGGAGTTTACGAGCAGTACTTC.

The chain uses TRBV18 and TRBJ1-3; D not certain. V was trimmed by 2 bases and J by 4 bases, leaving 15 bases between them. Germline CDR1 KGHSH, CDR2 LQKENI. There are 16 residues in the CDR3. CDR3 bases: TGTGCCAGCTCACCAACCGGGATACAGCTAGGAAACACCATATATTTT. It is translated as CASSPTGIQLGNTIYF.

V gene TRBV25-1 combines with J gene TRBJ1-5; a weak D match, TRBD1 (5 bases). V was pared by 1 base and J by 0 bases, with 10 bases between. CDR3 length: 16 amino acids. CDR1 is MGHDK and CDR2 is SYGVNS in the germline V gene. The DNA of the CDR3 is TGTGCCAGCAGTGAATCGGGGGGGGATAGCAATCAGCCCCAGCATTTT. It encodes CASSESGGDSNQPQHF.

V usage is TRBV11-3 and J usage is TRBJ2-2; TRBD2 matches at 14 bases. The CDR3 spans 20 residues. Trimming cost V 4 bases and J 7 bases; bases outside gene matches: 17. Germline V gene lookup returns CDR1 SGHNT and CDR2 YENEEA. CDR3 sequence reads: CASSSPTSGRALGSGGELFF. Here the CDR3 DNA reads TGTGCCAGCAGCTCCCCGACTAGCGGGAGGGCCCTTGGGTCGGGCGGGGAGCTGTTTTTT.

The chain uses TRBV2 and TRBJ1-1; D is unresolved. Per the germline V gene, CDR1 is SNHLY and CDR2 is FYNNEI. V shed 7 bases and J shed 4 bases, with 13 bases lying between them. The CDR3 length is 13 residues. The CDR3: CASMISSGTEAFF. The CDR3 bases are TGTGCCAGCATGATCTCGTCCGGCACTGAAGCTTTCTTT.

The chain uses TRBV27 and TRBJ2-1; D is uncertain. V lost 4 bases to trimming and J lost 9 bases, with 16 bases between them. This CDR3 has 14 amino acids. The germline V gene encodes CDR1 MNHEY and CDR2 SMNVEV (reference sequence). The CDR3 nucleotides are TGTGCCAGCAGTTGGAGTACGTCGATAGGTGAGCAGTTCTTC. Its translation: CASSWSTSIGEQFF.

The chain uses TRBV6-1 and TRBJ1-2; 8 nucleotides match TRBD1. After removal of 4 bases from V and 2 bases from J, the junction contained 21 bases not matched to a gene. Germline lookup yields CDR1 MNHNS and CDR2 SASEGT. The CDR3 sequence is 20 residues long. The CDR3 DNA reads as TGTGCCAGCAGTGGACGACGATCCGGGACAGGCGGCGGTTGGAACTATGGCTACACCTTC. Translation: CASSGRRSGTGGGWNYGYTF.

The chain links TRBV29-1 to TRBJ1-2, with D possibly matching TRBD1 (6 bases). This CDR3 is built from 14 residues. V lost 4 bases and J 3 bases, leaving 15 bases between the germline ends. CDR1 and CDR2 (germline): SQVTM, ANQGSEA. This chain's CDR3 is CSVVFGTRDYGYTF. The CDR3 DNA sequence: TGCAGCGTTGTTTTCGGGACACGCGACTATGGCTACACCTTC.

The chain is built from TRBV5-1 and TRBJ1-5; D is unclear. V was shortened by 1 base and J by 2 bases, with 13 bases between the two germline ends. Per the germline V gene, CDR1 is SGHRS and CDR2 is YFSETQ. The CDR3 runs to 16 residues. CDR3 coding DNA: TGCGCCAGCAGCTTGTATGGGCGAAAGTGCAATCAGCCCCAGCATTTT. Encoded protein: CASSLYGRKCNQPQHF.

The chain employs TRBV2 and TRBJ1-1; D gene ambiguous. Germline CDR1 is SNHLY and CDR2 is FYNNEI. This CDR3 has 14 amino acids. Trimming took off 5 bases at V and 4 bases at J, with 14 bases between the two ends. The CDR3, as DNA: TGTGCCAGCAGTCTGAGGGTAGGAGGCACTGAAGCTTTCTTT. The encoded protein is CASSLRVGGTEAFF.

Concerning this clone itself: Other nucleotide sequences from this sample produce the same CDR3. The chain uses TRBV5-1 and TRBJ2-5; 9 nucleotides line up with TRBD1. Germline V gene sequence: CDR1 SGHRS, CDR2 YFSETQ. V was pared by 4 bases and J by 5 bases, with 6 bases of the junction left unmatched. The CDR3 extends over 14 amino acids. The CDR3, as DNA: TGCGCCAGCAGCACCGGACAGGGGCGGGAGACCCAGTACTTC. Translating gives CASSTGQGRETQYF. The variable domain in full, completed from reference TRBV5-1 and TRBJ2-5, reads KAGVTQTPRYLIKTRGQQVTLSCSPISGHRSVSWYQQTPGQGLQFLFEYFSETQRNKGNFPGRFSGRQFSNSRSEMNVSTLELGDSALYLCASSTGQGRETQYFGPGTRLLVL.

V is TRBV10-3 and J is TRBJ2-1, with 10 nucleotides matching TRBD2. The CDR3 spans 16 residues. Per germline, CDR1 ENHRY and CDR2 SYGVKD. The ends lost 3 bases at V and 8 bases at J; junction bases unmatched: 10. Here the CDR3 DNA reads TGTGCCATCAGTGAATACCAGCGGGAGGGTCGGGATGAGCAGTTCTTC. As protein: CAISEYQREGRDEQFF.

The chain is built from TRBV7-9 and TRBJ2-1, with D perhaps TRBD2 (6 bases). This CDR3 contains 14 residues. Germline CDR1 reads SEHNR; CDR2 reads FQNEAQ (reference sequence). Between the trimmed V and J ends, which lost 2 bases and 6 bases, there was a span of 11 bases. The CDR3 coding sequence is TGTGCCAGCAGCTTACCGGGACTTGTCAATGAGCAGTTCTTC. Translated: CASSLPGLVNEQFF.

This chain links TRBV4-2 with TRBJ2-4, with D tentatively TRBD2 (7 bases). Germline V lookup: CDR1 LGHNA, CDR2 YNFKEQ. V dropped 0 bases and J dropped 4 bases, with 19 bases sitting between them. The CDR3 consists of 18 residues. This CDR3 is CASSQDFGGALSKNIQYF. The CDR3, as DNA: TGTGCCAGCAGCCAAGATTTTGGGGGGGCGCTCTCTAAAAACATTCAGTACTTC.

The chain joins TRBV6-1 to TRBJ2-7; a possible D gene is TRBD1 (5 bases). Germline loops: CDR1 MNHNS, CDR2 SASEGT. Trimming cost V 5 bases and J 3 bases, with 11 bases left between them. This CDR3 has 13 amino acids. This CDR3 reads CASSISGYYEQYF. CDR3 in DNA: TGTGCCAGCAGTATATCAGGGTACTACGAGCAGTACTTC.

This sequence joins TRBV15 and TRBJ2-5, with 7 positions matching TRBD2. The CDR3 totals 14 residues. Germline trimming cut 3 bases from V and 4 bases from J; bases unmatched to any gene: 5. Germline CDR1 is LNHNV and CDR2 is YYDKDF (reference sequence). The CDR3 DNA reads as TGTGCCACCAGCAGCTGGGACTATGGAGAGACCCAGTACTTC. Residues: CATSSWDYGETQYF.

As for this clone: Distinct nucleotide sequences in the sample also encode this CDR3. V gene TRBV6-5 combines with J gene TRBJ2-5; D is possibly TRBD1 (5 bases). Germline V lookup: CDR1 MNHEY, CDR2 SVGAGI. CDR3 length: 13 residues. With 8 bases removed from V and 2 bases from J, the gap between germline ends came to 12 bases. CDR3 residues: CASSTTEQETQYF. DNA of the CDR3: TGTGCCAGCTCAACGACAGAACAAGAGACCCAGTACTTC.

The chain is built from TRBV5-4 and TRBJ2-5, with TRBD2 identical over 14 bases. Germline CDR1 SGHNT, CDR2 YYREEE (reference sequence). The CDR3 consists of 15 residues. After removal of 3 bases from V and 5 bases from J, the junction contained 3 bases not matched to a gene. The CDR3, as DNA: TGTGCCAGCAGCTCGGGACTAGCGGGAGTTGAGACCCAGTACTTC. This encodes CASSSGLAGVETQYF. Filled out from reference TRBV5-4 and TRBJ2-5, the complete variable domain reads ETGVTQSPTHLIKTRGQQVTLRCSSQSGHNTVSWYQQALGQGPQFIFQYYREEENGRGNFPPRFSGLQFPNYSSELNVNALELDDSALYLCASSSGLAGVETQYFGPGTRLLVL.

The J gene is TRBJ1-2, the V gene TRBV6-5, with unresolved D. V lost 5 bases to trimming and J lost 4 bases, with 14 bases between them. The CDR3 contains 14 residues. CDR1 and CDR2 (germline): MNHEY, SVGAGI. CDR3 amino acids: CASSPLHSGYGYTF. The CDR3 DNA reads as TGTGCCAGCAGTCCCTTACATTCTGGCTATGGCTACACCTTC.

This chain links TRBV5-1 with TRBJ2-7; 7 bases match TRBD2. With V trimmed by 4 bases and J by 6 bases, 13 bases remained unmatched. The CDR3 spans 15 residues. CDR1 and CDR2 from the germline V gene are SGHRS and YFSETQ. The CDR3 loop reads CASSDSSGRFTEQYF. The DNA for the CDR3 is TGCGCCAGCAGCGACTCTTCCGGGAGGTTTACCGAGCAGTACTTC.

The V gene is TRBV5-8, the J gene TRBJ2-7; D is unclear. The CDR3 is 15 amino acids. Trimming cost V 1 base and J 7 bases, with 18 bases left between them. The germline V gene has CDR1 SGHTS and CDR2 YDEGEE. For the CDR3, the DNA is TGTGCCAGCAGCTTGAATCCCGCTGGGCCCTCTGAGCAGTACTTC. Protein sequence: CASSLNPAGPSEQYF.

This rearrangement joins TRBV7-2 to TRBJ2-7; 9 bases agree with TRBD1. The germline V gene has CDR1 SGHTA and CDR2 FQGNSA. This CDR3 has 15 residues. V lost 5 bases, J lost 2 bases, and 7 bases stayed unmatched. CDR3: CASSVSRDRAYEQYF. The CDR3 nucleotides are TGTGCCAGCAGCGTATCCAGGGACAGGGCCTACGAGCAGTACTTC.

In DNA, the CDR3 is TGTGCCAGCAGTGATTTAGCCGGGACAGGACTCGAAAAACTGTTTTTT. Its translation is CASSDLAGTGLEKLFF. J is TRBJ1-4 and V is TRBV25-1, with 8 nucleotides matching TRBD1. The CDR3 loop spans 16 amino acids. Germline CDR1 MGHDK, CDR2 SYGVNS. J was trimmed by 8 bases and V by 3 bases; bases with no gene match: 11.

The chain employs TRBV30 and TRBJ1-1, with D possibly being TRBD1 (5 bases). Trimming pared 4 bases from V and 6 bases from J, leaving 18 bases between. CDR1 is GTSNPN and CDR2 is SVGIG in the germline V gene (reference sequence). The CDR3 is made up of 14 amino acids. The CDR3 DNA sequence: TGTGCCTGGATTCCGCGGGGCAGCGACCCTGAAGCTTTCTTT. Amino acids: CAWIPRGSDPEAFF.

The V gene is TRBV27, the J gene TRBJ2-3; TRBD2 matches 13 bases. CDR1 and CDR2 from the germline V gene are MNHEY and SMNVEV (reference sequence). The junction had 7 bases not matched to a gene; V was cut back by 4 bases and J by 6 bases. The CDR3 totals 16 residues. The CDR3 DNA is TGTGCCAGCAGTTCTTTGACTAGCGGGAGGACGGATACGCAGTATTTT. Protein: CASSSLTSGRTDTQYF.

The chain joins TRBV30 to TRBJ2-2, with 13 bases identical to TRBD2. Trimming removed 0 bases from V and 4 bases from J; junction bases left unmatched: 8. The CDR3 runs 18 residues. Germline values: CDR1 GTSNPN, CDR2 SVGIG (reference sequence). DNA of the CDR3: TGTGCCTGGAGTGTTGAACTAGCGGGAGGGCCGGTCACCGGGGAGCTGTTTTTT. Amino acid sequence: CAWSVELAGGPVTGELFF.

The chain recombines TRBV29-1 with TRBJ2-1; 10 nucleotides line up with TRBD2. Germline CDR1 reads SQVTM; CDR2 reads ANQGSEA. There are 18 residues in the CDR3. The V and J ends lost 2 bases and 12 bases, in that order; junction bases with no gene match: 22. CDR3 bases: TGCAGCGTTGAATCCAGGAGGGCTAGCGGGAGACGAGTGATGGGGCAGTTCTTC. Its protein product is CSVESRRASGRRVMGQFF.

This chain uses TRBV29-1 with TRBJ1-1; D may be TRBD1 (5 bases). V was shortened by 7 bases and J by 7 bases, with 10 bases between the two germline ends. Looked up from germline, CDR1 is SQVTM and CDR2 is ANQGSEA. The CDR3 is 10 amino acids. The CDR3 reads CSGVGLEAFF. The CDR3 nucleotides read TGCAGCGGCGTGGGACTTGAAGCTTTCTTT.